This entry features one TCR beta chain sequence. This clone has only a few counts. The target of this receptor is not known. Per-base quality was not reported, and no clone a single base away is much larger than it. Genomic DNA was the input for TRB sequencing, which was run either with the immunoSEQ assay at survey resolution or with the hsTCRB kit. Regarding the original processing steps: The immunoSEQ software handled the initial read processing, while the LymphoSeq R package was used for the repertoire analyses. Clonality was computed as 1 minus normalized Shannon entropy; Gini coefficient was also calculated for each TRB dataset. Phenotypes of unsorted samples were inferred by mapping TRB sequences from sorted subsets of the recipient or donor onto the same recipient's unsorted samples. TCRdb mirrors the immuneACCESS table, restricted to in-frame sequences. Some clones are absent from its copies; in checked studies, under half trace to an unresolved V gene, and the reason for the others is unknown. That table is the source of V, J and clone size, and D and trimming were worked out from the DNA. For this sample the table gives about 36,000 clones, of which approximately 78% were detected only once. The ten most abundant clones make up 7.5% to 9.5% of the sample.

This entry belongs to a study of T cells after posttransplantation cyclophosphamide (dated by TCRdb to 2016 to 2017). In the study overall: Using TRB sequencing, the study followed how the T cell repertoire reconstituted after myeloablative bone marrow transplantation in which posttransplantation cyclophosphamide served as GVHD prophylaxis. Because TRA and TRB clonality correlated tightly in 10 or so samples, the subsequent TCR analyses were limited to TRB only. Up to roughly 3 additional blood samples from 2 to 5.2 years after transplant were also TRB-sequenced in 3 patients, as was pretransplant blood from a handful of patients. Public TRB sequences were searched against a database of over 3,500 sequences associated with responses to pathogens, tumor antigens, self-antigens and alloantigens. Antigen receptor sequencing covered samples from a few dozen PTCy-treated patients and approximately 15 of their related bone marrow donors. Blood from every one of the 30 to 40 PTCy patients who had 1-year posttransplant specimens underwent TRB sequencing. Overall study results and their limits: Donor-recipient similarity was low at 1-2 months but increased during the first year, and donor CD8+ memory clones often dominated later blood repertoires. Across around 48 patients, recipient CMV seropositivity and CMV reactivation were highly associated with TRB clonality; PTCy diversity was similar to CNI/methotrexate controls. The TRB repertoires of T cells infiltrating skin or GI tract showed only limited overlap with the TRB repertoires of T cells in blood.

This sample's treatment or condition label indicates: high-dose cyclophosphamide on days +3 and +4 as single-agent GVHD prophylaxis. Patients in the PTCy group got busulfan and fludarabine conditioning, a marrow graft from a related or unrelated donor, and cyclophosphamide on days +3 and +4. PTCy-treated patients were drawn from a prospective multi-institutional clinical trial. Mononuclear cells from peripheral blood and bone marrow were separated by Ficoll-Hypaque density centrifugation and then cryopreserved. Sorting of CD4+ and CD8+ T cells, including naive and memory subsets, was performed by FACS on a FACSAria II. The CDR3 sequence holds 15 residues, the cysteine and phenylalanine included. Only CDR3 DNA remains: 45 bases, in frame from the first base. CDR1 SGHDT and CDR2 YYEEEE were looked up in the germline V gene. Here V drops 4 bases and J drops 7 bases, and the junction holds 6 bases not matched to any gene.

The chain employs TRBV5-6 and TRBJ2-2, and TRBD2 matches 11 of the central bases. This material consisted of CD4+ T cells sorted from blood, taken approximately 2,000 days after a stem cell transplant with posttransplant cyclophosphamide. This sequence was found in a female patient aged 40 to 55 who received an allogeneic stem cell transplant from a related donor, was CMV-positive, and had no GVHD. Some T cells seen after a transplant may have their origin in the graft donor. The DNA reads as follows: TGTGCCAGCAGCCGTAGCGGGGGGGCCCACGGGGAGCTGTTTTTT. It is translated as CASSRSGGAHGELFF.